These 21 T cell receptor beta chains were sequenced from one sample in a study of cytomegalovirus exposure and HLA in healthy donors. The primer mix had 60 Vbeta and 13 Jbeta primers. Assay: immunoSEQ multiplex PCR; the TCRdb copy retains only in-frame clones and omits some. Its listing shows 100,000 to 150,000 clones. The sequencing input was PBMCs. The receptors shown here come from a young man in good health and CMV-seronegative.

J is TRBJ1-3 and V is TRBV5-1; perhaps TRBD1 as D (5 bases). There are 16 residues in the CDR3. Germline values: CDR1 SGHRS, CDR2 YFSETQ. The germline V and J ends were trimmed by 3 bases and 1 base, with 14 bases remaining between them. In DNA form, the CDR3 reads TGCGCCAGCAGCTGGAAGCAACAGGATTCTGGAAACACCATATATTTT. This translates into CASSWKQQDSGNTIYF.

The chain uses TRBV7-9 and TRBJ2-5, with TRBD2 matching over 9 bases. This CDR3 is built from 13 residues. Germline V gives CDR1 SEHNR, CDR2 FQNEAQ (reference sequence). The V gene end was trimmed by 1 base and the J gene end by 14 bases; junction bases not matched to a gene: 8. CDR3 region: CASSLGEAGGLYF. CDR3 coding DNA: TGTGCCAGCAGCTTAGGGGAAGCGGGAGGTCTATACTTC.

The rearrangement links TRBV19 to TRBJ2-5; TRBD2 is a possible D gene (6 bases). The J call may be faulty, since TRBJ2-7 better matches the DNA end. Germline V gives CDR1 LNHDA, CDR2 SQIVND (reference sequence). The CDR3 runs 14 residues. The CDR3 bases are TGTGCCAGTAGTAGCGGCGGGGTAGCCTACGAGCAGTACTTC. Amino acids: CASSSGGVAYEQYF.

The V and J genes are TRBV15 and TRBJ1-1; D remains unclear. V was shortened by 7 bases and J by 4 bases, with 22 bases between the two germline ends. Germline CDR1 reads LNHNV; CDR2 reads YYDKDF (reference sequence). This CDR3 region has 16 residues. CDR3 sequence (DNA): TGTGCCACCACCTCGAAGCGGACTTTTATCACCACTGAAGCTTTCTTT. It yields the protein CATTSKRTFITTEAFF.

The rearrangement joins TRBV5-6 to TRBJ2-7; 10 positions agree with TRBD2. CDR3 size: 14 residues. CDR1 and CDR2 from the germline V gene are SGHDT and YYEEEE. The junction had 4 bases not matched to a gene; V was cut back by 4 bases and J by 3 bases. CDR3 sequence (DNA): TGTGCCAGCAGCCCGGGACTAGCGAGCTACGAGCAGTACTTC. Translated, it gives CASSPGLASYEQYF.

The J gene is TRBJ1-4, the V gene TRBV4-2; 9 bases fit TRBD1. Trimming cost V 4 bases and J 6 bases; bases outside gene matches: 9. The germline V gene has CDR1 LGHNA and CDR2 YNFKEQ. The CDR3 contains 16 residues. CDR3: CASSRTRDREDEKLFF. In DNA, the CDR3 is TGTGCCAGCAGCCGAACCCGGGACAGGGAAGATGAAAAACTGTTTTTT.

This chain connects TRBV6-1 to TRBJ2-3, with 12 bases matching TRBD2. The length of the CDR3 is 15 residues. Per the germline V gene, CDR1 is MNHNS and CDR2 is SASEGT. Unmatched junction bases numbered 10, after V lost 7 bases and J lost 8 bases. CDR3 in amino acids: CASIASGGEVGTQYF. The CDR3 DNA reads TGTGCCAGCATTGCTAGCGGGGGGGAGGTTGGTACGCAGTATTTT.

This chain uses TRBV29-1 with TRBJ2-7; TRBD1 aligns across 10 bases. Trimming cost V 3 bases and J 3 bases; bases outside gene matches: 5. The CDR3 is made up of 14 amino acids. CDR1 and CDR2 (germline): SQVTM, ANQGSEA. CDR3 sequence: CSVEDRGSYYEQYF. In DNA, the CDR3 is TGCAGCGTTGAGGACAGGGGGAGTTACTACGAGCAGTACTTC.

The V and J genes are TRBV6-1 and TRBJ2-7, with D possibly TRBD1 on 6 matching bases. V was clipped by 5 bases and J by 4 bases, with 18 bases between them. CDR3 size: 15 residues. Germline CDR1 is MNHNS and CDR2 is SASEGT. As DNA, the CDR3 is TGTGCCAGCAGTCTGGGGCCTGAGGACAGTTACGAGCAGTACTTC. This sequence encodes CASSLGPEDSYEQYF.

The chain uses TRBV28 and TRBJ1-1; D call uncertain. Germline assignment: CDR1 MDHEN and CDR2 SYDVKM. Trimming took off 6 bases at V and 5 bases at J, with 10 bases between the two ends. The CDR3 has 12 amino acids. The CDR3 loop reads CASSSARTEAFF. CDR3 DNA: TGTGCCAGCAGCTCCGCGAGGACTGAAGCTTTCTTT.

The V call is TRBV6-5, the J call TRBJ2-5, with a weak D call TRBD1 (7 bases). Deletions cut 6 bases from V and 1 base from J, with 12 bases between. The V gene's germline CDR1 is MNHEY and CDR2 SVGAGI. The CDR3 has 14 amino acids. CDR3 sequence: CASRRQGLQETQYF. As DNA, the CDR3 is TGTGCCAGCAGGCGACAGGGACTCCAAGAGACCCAGTACTTC.

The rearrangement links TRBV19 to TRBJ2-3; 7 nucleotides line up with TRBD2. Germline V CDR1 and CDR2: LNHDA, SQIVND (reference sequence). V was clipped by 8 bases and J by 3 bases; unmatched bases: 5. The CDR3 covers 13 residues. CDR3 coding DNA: TGTGCCAGTTCTCCCGGGGGGACAGATACGCAGTATTTT. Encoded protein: CASSPGGTDTQYF. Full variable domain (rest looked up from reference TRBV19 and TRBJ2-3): DGGITQSPKYLFRKEGQNVTLSCEQNLNHDAMYWYRQDPGQGLRLIYYSQIVNDFQKGDIAEGYSVSREKKESFPLTVTSAQKNPTAFYLCASSPGGTDTQYFGPGTRLTVL.

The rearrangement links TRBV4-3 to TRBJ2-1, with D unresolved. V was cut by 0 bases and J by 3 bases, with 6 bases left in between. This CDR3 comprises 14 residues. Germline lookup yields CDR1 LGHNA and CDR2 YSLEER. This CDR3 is CASSQDNSYNEQFF. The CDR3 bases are TGCGCCAGCAGCCAAGATAATAGCTACAATGAGCAGTTCTTC.

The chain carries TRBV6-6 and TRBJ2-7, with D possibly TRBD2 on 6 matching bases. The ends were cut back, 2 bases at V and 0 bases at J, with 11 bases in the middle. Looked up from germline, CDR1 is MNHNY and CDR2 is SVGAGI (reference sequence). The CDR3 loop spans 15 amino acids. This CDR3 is CASSYTGVDSYEQYF. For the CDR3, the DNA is TGTGCCAGCAGTTACACGGGAGTAGACTCCTACGAGCAGTACTTC.

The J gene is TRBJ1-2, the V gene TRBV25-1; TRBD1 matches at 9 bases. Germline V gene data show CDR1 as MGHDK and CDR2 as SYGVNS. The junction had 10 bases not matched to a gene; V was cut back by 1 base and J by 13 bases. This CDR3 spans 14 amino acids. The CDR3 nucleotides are TGTGCCAGCAGTGAATTAGCGGGACAGGGAGGCATCACCTTC. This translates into CASSELAGQGGITF.

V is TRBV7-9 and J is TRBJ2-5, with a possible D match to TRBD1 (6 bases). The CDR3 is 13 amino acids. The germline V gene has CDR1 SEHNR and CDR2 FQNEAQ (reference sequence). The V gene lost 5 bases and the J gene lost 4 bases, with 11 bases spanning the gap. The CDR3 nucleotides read TGTGCCAGCAGCCGGACAGTCGGAGAGACCCAGTACTTC. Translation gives CASSRTVGETQYF.

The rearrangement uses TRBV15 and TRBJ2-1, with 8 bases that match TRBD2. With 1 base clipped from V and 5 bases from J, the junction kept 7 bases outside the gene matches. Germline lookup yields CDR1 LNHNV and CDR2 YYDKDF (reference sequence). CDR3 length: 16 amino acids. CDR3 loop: CATSRGRLAINNEQFF. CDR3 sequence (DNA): TGTGCCACCAGCAGAGGGAGACTAGCGATAAACAATGAGCAGTTCTTC.

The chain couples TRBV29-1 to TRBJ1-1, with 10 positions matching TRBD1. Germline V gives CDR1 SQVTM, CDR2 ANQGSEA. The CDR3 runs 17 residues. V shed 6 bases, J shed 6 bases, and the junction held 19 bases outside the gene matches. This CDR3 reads CSVEFSRDRGAWAEAFF. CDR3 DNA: TGCAGCGTCGAGTTTTCTCGGGACAGGGGTGCATGGGCTGAAGCTTTCTTT.

The CDR3 loop reads CASSFETYRSTDTQYF. Written as DNA, the CDR3 is TGTGCCAGCAGCTTCGAAACCTACAGGAGCACAGATACGCAGTATTTT. The J gene is TRBJ2-3, the V gene TRBV7-9; D possibly corresponds to TRBD1 (5 bases). The CDR3 extends over 16 amino acids. The germline V gene has CDR1 SEHNR and CDR2 FQNEAQ (reference sequence). V was cut by 3 bases and J by 0 bases, with 13 bases left in between. Filled out from reference TRBV7-9 and TRBJ2-3, the complete variable domain reads DTGVSQNPRHKITKRGQNVTFRCDPISEHNRLYWYRQTLGQGPEFLTYFQNEAQLEKSRLLSDRFSAERPKGSFSTLEIQRTEQGDSAMYLCASSFETYRSTDTQYFGPGTRLTVL.

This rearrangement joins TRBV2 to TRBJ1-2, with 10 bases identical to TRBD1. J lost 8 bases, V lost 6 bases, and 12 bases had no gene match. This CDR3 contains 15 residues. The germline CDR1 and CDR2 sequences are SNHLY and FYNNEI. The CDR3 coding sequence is TGTGCCAGCAGGGGCGAACGACAGGGGGCGCAGGGCTACACCTTC. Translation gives CASRGERQGAQGYTF.

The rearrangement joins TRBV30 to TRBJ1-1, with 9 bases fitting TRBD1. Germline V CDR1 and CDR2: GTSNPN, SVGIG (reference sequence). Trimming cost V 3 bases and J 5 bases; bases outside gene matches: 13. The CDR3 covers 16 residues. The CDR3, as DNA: TGTGCCTGGAGGTGGGGACAGGGCCCCCGCGGGACTGAAGCTTTCTTT. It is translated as CAWRWGQGPRGTEAFF.